This T cell receptor (beta chain) is drawn from a study of Ad26.COV2.S vaccination and SARS-CoV-2 variants. TCRdb's copy holds only in-frame clones and misses some; the assay was immunoSEQ multiplex PCR. The data hold about 320,000 clones, with 85% to 90% observed a single time. Germline lookup yields CDR1 LNHNV and CDR2 YYDKDF (reference sequence). The CDR3 has 13 residues. The V and J ends lost 0 bases and 11 bases respectively, with 10 bases between them. Treatment specified: around 19 received Ad26.COV2.S at low or high dose, single or two shots; several received placebo; per-sample allocation not given. Sampling was done on day 63 after the first vaccine or placebo injection.

V is TRBV15 and J is TRBJ1-4; D gene unclear. This sample comprised peripheral blood, obtained in a trial of Ad26.COV2.S vaccine versus placebo. The TCR sequence derives from a person between 18 and 60 years old who received the Ad26.COV2.S COVID-19 vaccine or a placebo. The CDR3 coding sequence is TGTGCCACCAGCAGAGATCGCACTCGGAAACTGTTTTTT. It specifies CATSRDRTRKLFF.